Given below is one TCR beta chain in context. What it recognizes is unknown. Every patient had relapsed following autologous stem cell transplantation, and cohorts differed in brentuximab vedotin exposure. Trimming pared 0 bases from V and 7 bases from J, leaving 13 bases between. Germline CDR1 SNHLY, CDR2 FYNNEI. The CDR3 length is 14 residues. The repertoire was sequenced with immunoSEQ multiplex PCR; TCRdb's copy has only in-frame clones and lacks some. The sample gives over 90,000 clones, nearly 90% of which show up once; roughly 10% is in the top ten. This specimen comes from a study of PD-1 blockade in classical Hodgkin lymphoma. Study results and limitations: Prior therapy or disease activity may underlie the repertoire differences, whose causes remain undefined. Patients who initiated nivolumab within 1 year of ASCT were excluded. Newly diagnosed patients were said to have less baseline TCR diversity than healthy donors did. Complete responders showed a baseline diversity that resembled the diversity of newly diagnosed patients.

This chain links TRBV2 with TRBJ2-7, with D possibly being TRBD1 or TRBD2 (5 bases each). The receptor's source is a human donor with classical Hodgkin lymphoma. The material sequenced was peripheral blood mononuclear cells (PBMCs), taken before the second cycle of nivolumab. CDR3 in DNA: TGTGCCAGCAGTGAAGCACCCTGGGGGTCGGAGCAGTACTTC. It codes for CASSEAPWGSEQYF.